The present entry profiles one T cell receptor beta chain with its context. Authors' analysis steps: Nucleated cell counts were estimated from reference gene primer amplification. Produced via immunoSEQ multiplex PCR; TCRdb's table is partial and in-frame only. The V and J calls and clone size were taken over from that table, and D and trimming were inferred from the DNA. The table shows 45,000 to 60,000 clones, with approximately 85% occurring only once. This CDR3 has 15 amino acids. The data stem from a study of blood T cell repertoires in COVID-19. Whole-study context: Acute and convalescent COVID-19 specimens originated in the United States, Italy and Spain. The analysed material was cDNA or gDNA that came from T cells, B-cell-depleted T cells, or PBMCs.

The clonotype was recovered from a human donor in a cohort sampled during active COVID-19. The rearrangement uses TRBV1 and TRBJ1-2; TRBD1, the D gene given by the table, was not confirmed from the DNA. TRBV1 is a pseudogene locus. The sequenced sample consisted of peripheral blood. The CDR3 spells CTSSPDRKPNYGYTF. The CDR3 DNA reads TGCACCAGCAGCCCGGACAGAAAACCCAACTATGGCTACACCTTC.